Listed here are 18 T cell receptor beta chains from one sample, sequenced in a study of metastatic and nonmetastatic thyroid tumors (dated by TCRdb to 2018 to 2021). The library was produced with PCR. The sample was run on an Illumina HiSeq 4000. TCRdb itself trimmed the public reads at Q25 with fastp, ran MiXCR and retained productive beta chains. The sample table contains about 24,000 clones; only one count was recorded for roughly 23% of them. 71% of the sample rests with the top ten. No treatment had been received by any patient before thyroid surgery. Input material: blood. Receptors were obtained from a male donor with papillary thyroid cancer or a benign thyroid nodule (not recorded which). Some clones in this sample may be carry-over from other donors' samples.

This clone was observed at least ten times. The chain employs TRBV28 and TRBJ2-7, with 8 bases lining up with TRBD1. This CDR3 comprises 15 residues. Germline loops: CDR1 MDHEN, CDR2 SYDVKM. V was clipped by 10 bases and J by 4 bases; unmatched bases: 15. CDR3 region: CATDPSRQGRYEQYF. In DNA, the CDR3 is TGTGCCACCGATCCCTCGAGACAGGGGAGATACGAGCAGTACTTC.

This clone occurred a few times. This sequence joins TRBV24-1 and TRBJ2-5; maybe TRBD1 (5 bases). This CDR3 spans 12 amino acids. Trimming removed 1 base from V and 11 bases from J, with 10 bases in between. The germline CDR1 and CDR2 sequences are KGHDR and SFDVKD. The CDR3 DNA follows: TGTGCCACCAGTGATTTAGGGGTCCCACAGTACTTC. It is translated as CATSDLGVPQYF.

In this sample, this clone turned up once. An end of the junction differs from the germline gene, which may be a read error. The CDR3 is CASSRGHNYEQYF. The CDR3 DNA reads as TGTGCTAGCTCGCGGGGACATAACTACGAGCAGTACTTC. V usage is TRBV18 and J usage is TRBJ2-7; either TRBD1 or TRBD2 may supply D (6 bases each). Per germline, CDR1 KGHSH and CDR2 LQKENI. CDR3 size: 13 residues.

This clone has at least ten counts. The V call is TRBV20-1, the J call TRBJ1-2, with D unresolved. The CDR3 consists of 12 residues. The germline V and J ends were trimmed by 5 bases and 8 bases, with 15 bases remaining between them. From germline, CDR1 is DFQATT and CDR2 SNEGSKA (reference sequence). CDR3 loop: CSAYTNLRGYTF. CDR3 nucleotide sequence: TGCAGTGCTTATACGAACCTCCGGGGCTACACCTTC.

In this sample, this clone turned up once. The J gene is TRBJ1-2, the V gene TRBV4-2, with D possibly TRBD1 on 5 matching bases. Trimming shortened V by 0 bases and J by 7 bases, and 15 bases separated the two germline ends. The CDR3 consists of 15 residues. Germline V lookup: CDR1 LGHNA, CDR2 YNFKEQ. As DNA, the CDR3 is TGTGCCAGCAGCCAAGATCAGGGACGAAGTTCTGGCTACACCTTC. It specifies CASSQDQGRSSGYTF.

This clone was observed many times. Since a much larger clone is just one base distant, this may be a read error. J is TRBJ2-2 and V is TRBV11-1, with 9 bases that match TRBD2. In germline, CDR1 is SGHAT, CDR2 FQDESV (reference sequence). With 5 bases clipped from V and 9 bases from J, the junction kept 13 bases outside the gene matches. This CDR3 has 16 amino acids. In DNA form, the CDR3 reads TGTGCCAGCAGCCCAGCTCGTCTAGCGGGACCCAGGGAGCTGTTTTTT. Protein: CASSPARLAGPRELFF.

The sample holds a few counts of this clone. The CDR3 loop is CASSGGQGYQPQHF. CDR3 coding DNA: TGTGCCAGCAGTGGCGGACAGGGCTATCAGCCCCAGCATTTT. V is TRBV2 and J is TRBJ1-5; 8 bases align to TRBD1. CDR1 SNHLY and CDR2 FYNNEI come from the germline V gene. J gave up 5 bases and V 4 bases, and 4 bases lay outside the gene matches. CDR3 size: 14 residues.

This clone was seen repeatedly, ten times or more. The rearrangement links TRBV19 to TRBJ2-7; D is ambiguous. V was pared by 5 bases and J by 7 bases, with 18 bases between. This CDR3 is built from 14 residues. CDR1 is LNHDA, CDR2 SQIVND, per germline (reference sequence). Written as DNA, the CDR3 is TGTGCCAGTAGTCCATCGACCGGCCCTAAGGAGCAGTACTTC. Translating gives CASSPSTGPKEQYF.

This clone came up many times. The chain has TRBV28 and TRBJ1-2, with D possibly TRBD1 on 6 matching bases. Germline CDR1 and CDR2: MDHEN and SYDVKM. The CDR3 is 12 amino acids. V lost 6 bases and J lost 4, with 9 bases in between. The CDR3 bases are TGTGCCAGCAGGGGGGGCAGCTATGGCTACACCTTC. This translates into CASRGGSYGYTF.

The chain joins TRBV28 to TRBJ1-2; no reliable D call. This CDR3 is built from 11 residues. The V end lost 5 bases, the J end lost 6 bases, and 7 bases lay between the germline ends. Germline V CDR1 and CDR2: MDHEN, SYDVKM. CDR3 loop: CASSTADGYTF. The CDR3 coding sequence is TGTGCCAGCAGTACGGCAGATGGCTACACCTTC.

This clone was observed a single time. For the CDR3, the DNA is TGCAGAGGGGACACGATAGGGGGAGAATATGGCTACACCTTC. This translates into CRGDTIGGEYGYTF. The chain combines TRBV20-1 with TRBJ1-2; D is perhaps TRBD1 (6 bases). This CDR3 spans 14 amino acids. CDR1 is DFQATT and CDR2 is SNEGSKA in the germline V gene (reference sequence).

Note on this clone: Since a much larger clone is just one base distant, this may be a read error. The rearrangement joins TRBV7-8 to TRBJ1-1; D ambiguous. This CDR3 has 13 amino acids. Per germline, CDR1 SGHVS and CDR2 FQNEAQ. CDR3: CASSDGRYTEALF. The CDR3 DNA is TGTGCCAGCAGCGATGGACGGTACACTGAAGCTCTCTTT.

This clone has at least ten counts. The genes are TRBV18 and TRBJ2-7, with 10 bases that match TRBD2. The junction had 8 bases not matched to a gene; V was cut back by 6 bases and J by 3 bases. The germline V gene has CDR1 KGHSH and CDR2 LQKENI. The CDR3 extends over 15 amino acids. The CDR3 sequence is CASSRLAGVNYEQYF. CDR3 nucleotide sequence: TGTGCCAGCTCCCGTCTAGCGGGAGTTAACTACGAGCAGTACTTC.

The gene calls are TRBV6-1 and TRBJ2-2; TRBD1 matches 9 bases. CDR3 length: 15 amino acids. CDR1 MNHNS and CDR2 SASEGT come from the germline V gene. Trimming took 3 bases from V and 7 from J; bases not matched to a gene: 6. The CDR3 sequence: CASSERTGDVGELFF. Written as DNA, the CDR3 is TGTGCCAGCAGTGAGAGGACAGGGGATGTCGGGGAGCTGTTTTTT.

This clone was seen repeatedly, ten times or more. The chain carries TRBV5-4 and TRBJ2-7, with TRBD2 matching 12 bases. The germline V gene encodes CDR1 SGHNT and CDR2 YYREEE (reference sequence). The CDR3 loop spans 15 amino acids. V shed 5 bases, J shed 6 bases, and the junction held 9 bases outside the gene matches. CDR3 DNA: TGTGCCAGCAGTTCCGGGACTAGCGGGCCCCGCGAGCAGTACTTC. It codes for CASSSGTSGPREQYF. Based on the CDR3 plus reference TRBV5-4 and TRBJ2-7, the full variable domain is ETGVTQSPTHLIKTRGQQVTLRCSSQSGHNTVSWYQQALGQGPQFIFQYYREEENGRGNFPPRFSGLQFPNYSSELNVNALELDDSALYLCASSSGTSGPREQYFGPGTRLTVT.

This clone was recorded many times. This chain connects TRBV7-2 to TRBJ2-3; 10 bases agree with TRBD2. Looked up from germline, CDR1 is SGHTA and CDR2 is FQGNSA. J gave up 6 bases and V 1 base, and 7 bases lay outside the gene matches. This CDR3 comprises 16 residues. The CDR3 sequence is CASSLVLAGESDTQYF. The CDR3 coding sequence is TGTGCCAGCAGCTTAGTGCTAGCGGGAGAGTCCGATACGCAGTATTTT. Looking up the rest from reference TRBV7-2 and TRBJ2-3 gives the full variable domain: GAGVSQSPSNKVTEKGKDVELRCDPISGHTALYWYRQSLGQGLEFLIYFQGNSAPDKSGLPSDRFSAERTGGSVSTLTIQRTQQEDSAVYLCASSLVLAGESDTQYFGPGTRLTVL.

In its sample, this clone was seen a few times. This rearrangement joins TRBV7-2 to TRBJ2-7; D unresolved. The CDR3 has 13 residues. Between the trimmed V and J ends, which lost 0 bases and 0 bases, there was a span of 3 bases. Looked up from germline, CDR1 is SGHTA and CDR2 is FQGNSA. CDR3 DNA: TGTGCCAGCAGCTTAGCTAGCTCCTACGAGCAGTACTTC. It yields the protein CASSLASSYEQYF.

Remarks on this clone: An end of the junction does not agree with germline; a read error may underlie this. V and J are TRBV6-5 and TRBJ2-7; D remains ambiguous. Germline assignment: CDR1 MNHEY and CDR2 SVGAGI. The CDR3 is made up of 13 amino acids. CDR3 in amino acids: CASSDSDDGEQYF. The CDR3 bases are TGTGCCAGCAGTGACTCGGACGACGGAGAGCAGTACTTC.